This TCR beta chain is from a study of blood T cells in healthy people across ages. Alongside a J-beta primer mix, a sample-barcoded 5' primer served in a second PCR lasting about 7 to 12 cycles. A minimum of 3 million CDR3-containing paired-end reads was obtained for each sample. TCRdb redid the calling of the 5' RACE reads with MiXCR, one entry per CDR3 protein. This sample yields 800,000 to 950,000 distinct CDR3 sequences, of which roughly 28% are seen a single time; roughly 10% belongs to the top ten. CDR1 and CDR2 (germline): DFQATT, SNEGSKA (reference sequence). The ends lost 5 bases at V and 13 bases at J; junction bases unmatched: 15. CDR3 length: 14 amino acids. About this clonotype: This may be a read error: a much more frequent sequence differs by one nucleotide.

In addition, the sample was reused for a study of T cells of mothers and their children. According to that study: For cDNA synthesis, the complete extracted RNA was used (roughly 1.5 ug per 15 ul).

J is TRBJ2-4 and V is TRBV20-1; 9 bases are shared with TRBD2. The source is a woman between 40 and 50 years old in good health. Sequencing was carried out using blood. The CDR3 sequence: CSALAGGLYNEQYF. CDR3 nucleotides: TGCAGTGCTCTGGCGGGGGGGCTCTACAATGAGCAGTACTTC.